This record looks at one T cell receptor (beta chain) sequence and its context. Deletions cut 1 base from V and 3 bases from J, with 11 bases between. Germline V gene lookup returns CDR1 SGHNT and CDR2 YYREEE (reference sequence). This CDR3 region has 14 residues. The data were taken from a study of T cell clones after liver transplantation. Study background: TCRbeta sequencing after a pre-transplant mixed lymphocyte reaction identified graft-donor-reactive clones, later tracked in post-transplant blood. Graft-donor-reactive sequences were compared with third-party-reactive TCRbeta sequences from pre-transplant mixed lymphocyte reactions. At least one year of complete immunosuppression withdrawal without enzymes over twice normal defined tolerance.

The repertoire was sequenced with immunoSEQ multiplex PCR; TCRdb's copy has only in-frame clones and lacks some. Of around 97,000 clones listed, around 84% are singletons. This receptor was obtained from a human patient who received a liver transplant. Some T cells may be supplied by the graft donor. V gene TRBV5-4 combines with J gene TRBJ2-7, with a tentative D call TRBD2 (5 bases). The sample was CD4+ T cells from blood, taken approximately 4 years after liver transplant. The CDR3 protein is CASSLSSGGYEQYF. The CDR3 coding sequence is TGTGCCAGCAGCTTGTCCAGTGGAGGCTACGAGCAGTACTTC.